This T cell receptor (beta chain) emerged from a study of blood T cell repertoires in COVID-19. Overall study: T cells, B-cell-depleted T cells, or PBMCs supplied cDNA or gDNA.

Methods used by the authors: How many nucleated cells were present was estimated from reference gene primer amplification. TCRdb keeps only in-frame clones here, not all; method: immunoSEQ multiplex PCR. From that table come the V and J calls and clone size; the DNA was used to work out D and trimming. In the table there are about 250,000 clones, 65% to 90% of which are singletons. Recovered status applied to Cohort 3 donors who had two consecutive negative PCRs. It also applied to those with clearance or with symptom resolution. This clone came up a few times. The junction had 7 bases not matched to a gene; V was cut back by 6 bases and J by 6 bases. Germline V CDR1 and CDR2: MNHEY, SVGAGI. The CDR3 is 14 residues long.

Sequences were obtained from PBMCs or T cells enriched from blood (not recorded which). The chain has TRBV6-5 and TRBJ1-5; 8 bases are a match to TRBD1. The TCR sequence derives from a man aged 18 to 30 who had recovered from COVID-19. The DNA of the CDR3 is TGTGCCAGCAGGGAGACAGGGGCGGGTCAGCCCCAGCATTTT. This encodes CASRETGAGQPQHF.